These 23 T cell receptor beta chains share one sample of origin, sequenced in a study of control samples from healthy donors and cancer patients (dated by TCRdb to the early 2020s). The protocol used for the library was the immunoSEQ multiplex PCR assay. This immuneACCESS table, as held by TCRdb, lists in-frame sequences with V and J called but not all clones. Of the missing ones, under half trace to an unresolved V gene in checked studies; the others have no known cause. The sample has 150,000 to 200,000 clones on record, approximately 94% of them singletons. Over 6.5% of the sample is held by the ten biggest clonotypes. Sequencing was carried out using blood. These receptors were obtained from a woman in her 40s in good health.

This chain connects TRBV9 to TRBJ2-1; D remains ambiguous. The CDR3 is 16 residues long. V lost 3 bases to trimming and J lost 2 bases, with 15 bases between them. The V gene's germline CDR1 is SGDLS and CDR2 YYNGEE. The CDR3 sequence: CASSERWALAYNEQFF. The CDR3 nucleotides are TGTGCCAGCAGCGAGAGGTGGGCGCTCGCCTACAATGAGCAGTTCTTC.

V gene TRBV9 combines with J gene TRBJ2-7; TRBD2 matches 12 bases. This CDR3 comprises 14 residues. CDR1 is SGDLS, CDR2 YYNGEE, per germline. J was trimmed by 3 bases and V by 3 bases; bases with no gene match: 1. CDR3 coding DNA: TGTGCCAGCAGCGCGACTAGCGGGGGCTACGAGCAGTACTTC. Translating gives CASSATSGGYEQYF.

This clone was observed a single time. The V gene is TRBV4-2, the J gene TRBJ2-7; D not certain. Germline lookup yields CDR1 LGHNA and CDR2 YNFKEQ. V was pared by 0 bases and J by 2 bases, with 14 bases between. The CDR3 extends over 16 amino acids. The CDR3: CASSQDFGGLPYEQYF. CDR3 nucleotide sequence: TGTGCCAGCAGCCAAGATTTCGGCGGCTTGCCCTACGAGCAGTACTTC.

This chain links TRBV7-2 with TRBJ1-4, with TRBD1 matching over 7 bases. This CDR3 comprises 14 residues. With 5 bases clipped from V and 3 bases from J, the junction kept 3 bases outside the gene matches. CDR1 is SGHTA and CDR2 is FQGNSA in the germline V gene. The CDR3 protein is CASSPGGSNEKLFF. CDR3 sequence (DNA): TGTGCCAGCAGCCCAGGGGGGTCTAATGAAAAACTGTTTTTT.

In nucleotides, the CDR3 is TGTGCCAGCAGTAAGGGTCCGGCGGGGGATGAGGATGAGCAGTTCTTC. It yields the protein CASSKGPAGDEDEQFF. The chain is built from TRBV3-1 (or the pseudogene TRBV3-2) and TRBJ2-1; 7 bases match TRBD2. The length of the CDR3 is 16 residues. Trimming took 6 bases from V and 8 from J; bases not matched to a gene: 16. Germline CDR1 and CDR2: LGHDT and YNNKEL (reference sequence).

The chain is built from TRBV10-3 and TRBJ1-2; the match to TRBD1 covers 7 bases. The CDR3 is 15 amino acids. Unmatched junction bases numbered 9, after V lost 2 bases and J lost 6 bases. In germline, CDR1 is ENHRY, CDR2 SYGVKD. The CDR3 nucleotides read TGTGCCATCAGTGAGCGCGTACAGGGGTCCCATGGCTACACCTTC. Amino acid sequence: CAISERVQGSHGYTF.

This chain connects TRBV7-9 to TRBJ1-2, with D uncertain. Germline assignment: CDR1 SEHNR and CDR2 FQNEAQ (reference sequence). The CDR3 spans 10 residues. V dropped 7 bases and J dropped 8 bases, with 8 bases sitting between them. The CDR3 nucleotides read TGTGCCAGCACACCCGTGGGCTACACCTTC. It specifies CASTPVGYTF.

This rearrangement joins TRBV7-2 to TRBJ1-2; no reliable D call. CDR3 size: 14 residues. CDR1 is SGHTA and CDR2 is FQGNSA in the germline V gene. V lost 2 bases, J lost 6 bases, and 13 bases lay in between. DNA for the CDR3: TGTGCCAGCAGCTTATTAGGAGGTGGAGATGGCTACACCTTC. Amino acid sequence: CASSLLGGGDGYTF.

The V call is TRBV7-2, the J call TRBJ1-1; D unresolved. The CDR3 spans 18 residues. Trimming stripped 5 bases from V and 1 base from J, with 23 bases between. Germline CDR1 SGHTA, CDR2 FQGNSA. The CDR3 DNA follows: TGTGCCAGCAGCATTCAGGCGTCAGCTCGGACCCAGAACACTGAAGCTTTCTTT. It translates to CASSIQASARTQNTEAFF.

This clone was recorded once. The gene calls are TRBV9 and TRBJ1-2, with TRBD1 identical over 11 bases. This CDR3 spans 17 amino acids. With V trimmed by 0 bases and J by 4 bases, 8 bases remained unmatched. Germline-derived CDR1 and CDR2 are SGDLS and YYNGEE. The CDR3 here is CASSVGGQGVVGYGYTF. The CDR3 DNA is TGTGCCAGCAGCGTAGGGGGACAGGGGGTAGTTGGCTATGGCTACACCTTC.

The J gene is TRBJ1-1, the V gene TRBV5-5; D uncertain. Trimming stripped 4 bases from V and 5 bases from J, with 12 bases between. The germline gives CDR1 SGHKS, CDR2 YYEKEE (reference sequence). The CDR3 has 13 residues. CDR3 DNA: TGTGCCAGCAGCCCCGACTCTTTTACTGAAGCTTTCTTT. Its translation is CASSPDSFTEAFF.

The chain couples TRBV5-6 to TRBJ2-7, with D possibly being TRBD1 (5 bases). Trimming left V 0 bases short and J 11 bases short, with 12 bases between. Germline values: CDR1 SGHDT, CDR2 YYEEEE. The CDR3 contains 12 residues. CDR3 sequence: CASSLGRTGEYF. The CDR3, as DNA: TGTGCCAGCAGCTTGGGTAGAACAGGAGAGTACTTC. Supplemented by reference TRBV5-6 and TRBJ2-7, the full variable domain reads DAGVTQSPTHLIKTRGQQVTLRCSPKSGHDTVSWYQQALGQGPQFIFQYYEEEERQRGNFPDRFSGHQFPNYSSELNVNALLLGDSALYLCASSLGRTGEYFGPGTRLTVT.

The chain has TRBV14 and TRBJ1-3; no clear D gene. Germline lookup yields CDR1 SGHDN and CDR2 FVKESK. Trimming left V 4 bases short and J 1 base short, with 11 bases between. The CDR3 is 15 residues long. The CDR3, as DNA: TGTGCCAGCAGCCTTCTAGCACTGTCTGGAAACACCATATATTTT. Its translation: CASSLLALSGNTIYF.

The genes are TRBV6-5 and TRBJ1-6; no definite D call. The CDR3 sequence is 16 residues long. CDR1 MNHEY and CDR2 SVGAGI come from the germline V gene. V gave up 2 bases and J gave up 7 bases, with 15 bases separating them. CDR3 nucleotides: TGTGCCAGCAGTTACAGGCGGCGGGCGGGGAATTCACCCCTCCACTTT. As protein: CASSYRRRAGNSPLHF.

The chain recombines TRBV6-5 with TRBJ1-5; D uncertain. The germline gives CDR1 MNHEY, CDR2 SVGAGI. V lost 5 bases to trimming and J lost 3 bases, with 14 bases between them. This CDR3 is 15 amino acids long. The DNA of the CDR3 is TGTGCCAGCAGTATTCCCCCCAGCGCCAATCAGCCCCAGCATTTT. It codes for CASSIPPSANQPQHF.

V usage is TRBV29-1 and J usage is TRBJ1-4, with D maybe TRBD1 (6 bases). Germline V lookup: CDR1 SQVTM, CDR2 ANQGSEA. V lost 7 bases to trimming and J lost 7 bases, with 19 bases between them. The CDR3 length is 14 residues. The CDR3 region has the DNA TGCAGCGCACGTAGGGGGGTCACAGGTGAAAAACTGTTTTTT. Its translation: CSARRGVTGEKLFF.

This sequence joins TRBV9 and TRBJ2-3; possibly TRBD2 for D (7 bases). The length of the CDR3 is 17 residues. Between the trimmed V and J ends, which lost 4 bases and 4 bases, there was a span of 22 bases. Germline V lookup: CDR1 SGDLS, CDR2 YYNGEE. The CDR3 DNA reads as TGTGCCAGCAGCCCACCCCGAGGGGGGGCTTTTTCAGATACGCAGTATTTT. Its translation is CASSPPRGGAFSDTQYF. The whole variable domain, remainder taken from reference TRBV9 and TRBJ2-3, is DSGVTQTPKHLITATGQRVTLRCSPRSGDLSVYWYQQSLDQGLQFLIQYYNGEERAKGNILERFSAQQFPDLHSELNLSSLELGDSALYFCASSPPRGGAFSDTQYFGPGTRLTVL.

The CDR3 DNA follows: TGTGCCAGCAGCCGGGACAGGGGGCTGGGCACTGAAGCTTTCTTT. The encoded protein is CASSRDRGLGTEAFF. The rearrangement links TRBV2 to TRBJ1-1, with 12 bases identical to TRBD1. Trimming removed 6 bases from V and 4 bases from J; junction bases left unmatched: 6. Germline values: CDR1 SNHLY, CDR2 FYNNEI. The CDR3 runs to 15 residues.

The chain couples TRBV7-6 to TRBJ1-3; D is uncertain. The CDR3 has 16 residues. Germline CDR1 SGHVS, CDR2 FNYEAQ. Trimming pared 5 bases from V and 0 bases from J, leaving 14 bases between. DNA for the CDR3: TGTGCCAGCAGCCCAGGCGGAGACTCCTCTGGAAACACCATATATTTT. Encoded protein: CASSPGGDSSGNTIYF.

This chain joins TRBV7-6 and TRBJ1-3; possibly TRBD1 for D (5 bases). This CDR3 contains 18 residues. The germline V gene encodes CDR1 SGHVS and CDR2 FNYEAQ. Trimming left V 2 bases short and J 0 bases short, with 17 bases between. In DNA, the CDR3 is TGTGCCAGCAGCTTACTAGTGGGCAGGGCAGTCTCTGGAAACACCATATATTTT. This gives the protein CASSLLVGRAVSGNTIYF.

V and J are TRBV6-2 or TRBV6-3 and TRBJ1-5, with D tentatively TRBD1 (6 bases). Germline CDR1 reads MNHEY; CDR2 reads SVGEGT. V was pared by 6 bases and J by 0 bases, with 21 bases between. CDR3 length: 18 residues. CDR3 nucleotides: TGTGCCAGCAGCACTGGGTACAGGGCCGTCGCTAGCAATCAGCCCCAGCATTTT. It is translated as CASSTGYRAVASNQPQHF.

The chain is built from TRBV5-1 and TRBJ1-1, with TRBD1 as a possible D gene (5 bases). Germline V gives CDR1 SGHRS, CDR2 YFSETQ. The germline V and J ends were trimmed by 1 base and 1 base, with 17 bases remaining between them. The CDR3 sequence is 17 residues long. For the CDR3, the DNA is TGCGCCAGCAGCTTGTACCCCATGGGGCAGCCGAACACTGAAGCTTTCTTT. Its protein is CASSLYPMGQPNTEAFF.

The genes are TRBV18 and TRBJ2-1; 14 nucleotides line up with TRBD2. The germline CDR1 and CDR2 sequences are KGHSH and LQKENI. J was trimmed by 0 bases and V by 3 bases; bases with no gene match: 7. CDR3 size: 19 residues. The CDR3 loop reads CASSPAGTSGSSSYNEQFF. The CDR3 region has the DNA TGTGCCAGCTCACCGGCCGGGACTAGCGGGAGCAGCTCCTACAATGAGCAGTTCTTC.